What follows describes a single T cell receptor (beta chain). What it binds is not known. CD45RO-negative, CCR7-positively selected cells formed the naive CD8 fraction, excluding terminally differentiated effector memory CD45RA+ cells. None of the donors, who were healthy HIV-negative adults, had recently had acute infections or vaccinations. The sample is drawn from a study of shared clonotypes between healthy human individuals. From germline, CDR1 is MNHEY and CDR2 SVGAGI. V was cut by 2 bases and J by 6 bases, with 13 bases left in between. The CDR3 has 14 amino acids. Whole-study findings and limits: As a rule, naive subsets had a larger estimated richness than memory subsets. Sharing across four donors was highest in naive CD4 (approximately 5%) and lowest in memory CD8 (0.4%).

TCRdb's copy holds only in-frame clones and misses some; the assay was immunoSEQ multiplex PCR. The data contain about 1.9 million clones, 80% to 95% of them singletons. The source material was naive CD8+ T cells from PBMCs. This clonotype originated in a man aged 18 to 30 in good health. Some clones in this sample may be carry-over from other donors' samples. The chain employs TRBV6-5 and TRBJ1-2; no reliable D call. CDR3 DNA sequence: TGTGCCAGCAGTTACGACGGGCGGGCTGATGGCTACACCTTC. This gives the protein CASSYDGRADGYTF.